This T cell receptor beta chain was identified in a study of T cell responses to AZD1222 COVID-19 vaccine. This clone was found a few times. Libraries were prepared by immunoSEQ multiplex PCR; TCRdb keeps only in-frame clonotypes and omits some of them. The sample records more than 90,000 clones, about 90% being singletons. CDR1 SEHNR and CDR2 FQNEAQ come from the germline V gene (reference sequence). The V end was cut by 7 bases, the J end by 5 bases, with 26 bases between. This CDR3 comprises 17 residues. J is TRBJ1-2 and V is TRBV7-9; TRBD1 might be the D (5 bases). Sequencing was performed on peripheral blood, taken on day 0 of AZD1222 vaccination. This receptor was taken from an adult in good health. This CDR3 reads CASNPPALAGDEYGYTF. CDR3 DNA: TGTGCCAGCAACCCCCCCGCCCTAGCGGGGGATGAATATGGCTACACCTTC.